The 8 T cell receptor beta chains presented below share a single source sample, sequenced in a study of graft-versus-host responses after intestinal transplantation. Their antigens remain unidentified. Measured with immunoSEQ multiplex PCR; TCRdb has only the in-frame clones, and not every one. The sample consists of under 150,000 clones, 90% of them appearing once. The sample in question was unstimulated CD4+ T cells sorted from spleen or lymph node cells, obtained before intestinal transplant. Receptors were obtained from a human donor who received an intestinal transplant.

The V call is TRBV7-2, the J call TRBJ1-2, with 12 bases matching TRBD1. V lost 4 bases, J lost 8 bases, and 8 bases stayed unmatched. Germline-derived CDR1 and CDR2 are SGHTA and FQGNSA. The CDR3 contains 15 residues. The CDR3 region is CASSSPGTGGAGYTF. CDR3 coding DNA: TGTGCCAGCAGCTCTCCTGGGACAGGGGGCGCCGGCTACACCTTC.

The chain is built from TRBV7-2 and TRBJ1-3; D is possibly TRBD1 (5 bases). Trimming left V 5 bases short and J 4 bases short, with 9 bases between. Looked up from germline, CDR1 is SGHTA and CDR2 is FQGNSA. This CDR3 has 13 residues. The CDR3 region is CASSITGGNTIYF. CDR3 DNA sequence: TGTGCCAGCAGCATAACAGGAGGAAACACCATATATTTT.

As for this clone: Its ends do not fully match the called genes, so a read error is possible. The rearrangement uses TRBV4-1 and TRBJ1-5; 9 bases align to TRBD1. This CDR3 is 16 amino acids long. Germline V gene data show CDR1 as MGHRA and CDR2 as YSYEKL. The CDR3 region has the DNA TGCGCCAGCGGCCAAGTCCCGGGACAGGGTTATCAGCCCCAGCATTTT. Translation gives CASGQVPGQGYQPQHF.

The chain has TRBV30 and TRBJ2-7; 8 bases are a match to TRBD1. The CDR3 covers 14 residues. V shed 5 bases, J shed 3 bases, and the junction held 9 bases outside the gene matches. From germline, CDR1 is GTSNPN and CDR2 SVGIG (reference sequence). Here the CDR3 DNA reads TGTGCCTGGGCCTCCGGGACAGGCTTCTACGAGCAGTACTTC. It codes for CAWASGTGFYEQYF.

The chain employs TRBV19 and TRBJ2-1; D is perhaps TRBD2 (6 bases). CDR3 length: 15 residues. The V end lost 4 bases, the J end lost 2 bases, and 12 bases lay between the germline ends. CDR1 and CDR2 from the germline V gene are LNHDA and SQIVND (reference sequence). CDR3 in amino acids: CASSNGGTAYNEQFF. The CDR3 nucleotides read TGTGCCAGTAGTAATGGCGGGACGGCCTACAATGAGCAGTTCTTC.

CDR3 sequence: CASSTGSSGANVLTF. DNA for the CDR3: TGTGCCAGCAGTACAGGGTCCTCTGGGGCCAACGTCCTGACTTTC. The rearrangement links TRBV28 to TRBJ2-6, with D possibly TRBD1 on 6 matching bases. Germline V gene lookup returns CDR1 MDHEN and CDR2 SYDVKM. Between the trimmed V and J ends, which lost 5 bases and 0 bases, there was a span of 8 bases. The CDR3 runs to 15 residues.

This clone has just one count. This chain joins TRBV5-4 and TRBJ1-2; D is unclear. V dropped 7 bases and J dropped 4 bases, with 14 bases sitting between them. CDR1 and CDR2 from the germline V gene are SGHNT and YYREEE (reference sequence). The CDR3 is made up of 13 amino acids. The CDR3 DNA reads TGTGCCAGCGGAACAGCGGGGAGCTATGGCTACACCTTC. Amino acids: CASGTAGSYGYTF.

The V and J genes are TRBV12-5 and TRBJ2-1, with 14 nucleotides matching TRBD2. The CDR3 is 17 residues long. The germline V gene encodes CDR1 LGHNT and CDR2 FRNRAP. J was trimmed by 7 bases and V by 1 base; bases with no gene match: 6. The CDR3 DNA follows: TGTGCTAGTGGTTTGGGACTAGCGGGGGGGGGACGAAATGAGCAGTTCTTC. Translation: CASGLGLAGGGRNEQFF.